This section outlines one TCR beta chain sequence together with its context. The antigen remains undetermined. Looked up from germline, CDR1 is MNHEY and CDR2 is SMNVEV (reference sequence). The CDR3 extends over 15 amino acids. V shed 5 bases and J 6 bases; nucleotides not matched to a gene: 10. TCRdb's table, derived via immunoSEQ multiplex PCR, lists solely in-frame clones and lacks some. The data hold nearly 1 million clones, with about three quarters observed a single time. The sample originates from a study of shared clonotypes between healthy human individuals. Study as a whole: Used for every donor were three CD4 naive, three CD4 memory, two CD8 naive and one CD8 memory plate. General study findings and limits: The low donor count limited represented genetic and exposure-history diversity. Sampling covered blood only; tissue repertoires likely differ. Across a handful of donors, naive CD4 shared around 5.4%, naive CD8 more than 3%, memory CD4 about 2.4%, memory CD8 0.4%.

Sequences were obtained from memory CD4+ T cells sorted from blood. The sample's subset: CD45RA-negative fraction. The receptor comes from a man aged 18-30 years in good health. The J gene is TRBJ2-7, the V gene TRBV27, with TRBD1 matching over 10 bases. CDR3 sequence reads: CASSRLLDRGSEQYF. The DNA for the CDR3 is TGTGCCAGCAGTCGATTATTGGACAGGGGGTCCGAGCAGTACTTC.